This entry is about one TCR beta chain. What this receptor recognizes is not known. Per-base quality was not reported, and no clone a single base away is much larger than it. The CDR3 has 14 amino acids, counting the end cysteine and phenylalanine. The DNA shown is the 42-base CDR3, in frame from base 1. The trim is 1 base for V and 4 bases for J, with a gap of 11 bases between the germline ends. CDR1 and CDR2, looked up from the germline V gene, are SGHRS and YFSETQ. Library preparation used 5' RACE. Sequencer: Illumina HiSeq 2500. A second 7 to 11 cycle PCR used a sample-barcoded 5' primer and a J-beta primer mix. A template-switch 5' adaptor carrying 12 random nucleotides introduced a unique molecular identifier onto each TCR beta cDNA molecule. At least 3 million CDR3-containing paired-end reads were obtained from each sample. All of the RNA was converted into first-strand cDNA using the Mint cDNA synthesis kit, with a TRBC-specific oligonucleotide serving as the primer. After uracil-DNA glycosylase treatment, a first 18-cycle PCR used universal primers M1SS and BC2_uni_R on all cDNA. In the source study's methods: Normalization of each sample was performed by random selection of 1 million high-quality reads, each carrying a distinct molecular identifier. Reads with shared molecular identifiers were discarded instead of being binned into consensus sequences. CDR3 identification, clonotype clustering and error correction used MiTCR with a Q25 quality threshold and the strictest error-elimination algorithm. A nonparametric unseen species model using Euler transformation provided a lower-bound estimate of total TCR beta diversity. Through fastp at Q25 and MiXCR, TCRdb rebuilt clones from the public reads, retaining in-frame beta chains. A single entry per CDR3 protein holds the most common genes and DNA from its merged rows. The V and J calls, along with clone size, are taken from TCRdb and not from the paper's own processing. The sample records more than 500,000 distinct CDR3 sequences, 25% to 30% of which are singletons. The ten largest account for 15% to 20% of the sample.

These data belong to a study of blood T cells in healthy people across ages (dated by TCRdb to between 2014 and 2017). With respect to the entire study: In model experiments, roughly one uniquely barcoded TCR beta cDNA molecule per two T cells was captured by template switching. Using deep sequencing normalized with unique cDNA molecular identifiers, the study measured how TCR beta repertoire diversity changes with age. Two additional independent replicas of 1 million unique cDNA reads from the same blood draw were analyzed for two donors (one aged 18 to 30 and one aged 80 or older). To avoid experimental bias, donors of different ages were spread randomly across the sequencing lanes. Donors were grouped into four age groups: young (average roughly 15 years), middle-aged (about 40), aged (around 62) and long-lived (about 82).

What the study reported, not specific to this receptor: The percentage of naive T cells measured by flow cytometry correlated strongly with observed TCR beta diversity. Total diversity estimates from one million sequenced T cells were considered lower bounds and underestimates. Since profiling was done on bulk unsorted PBMCs, naive and antigen-experienced compartments could not be conclusively compared. As age increased, observed TCR beta diversity per million T cells dropped in a roughly linear way, and a significant reduction was already evident by age roughly 36. The CMV infection status of donors was not known, potentially confounding age-related changes in expanded clonotypes. The long-lived group showed more naive CD4+ T cells, fewer expanded clones and increased TCR diversity than the aged group, suggesting age selection.

The 40 or so donors, aged about 6 to 90 years, were systemically healthy Caucasian individuals from Russia. Each donor gave about 10 milliliters of peripheral blood, drawn into EDTA-treated Vacutainer tubes. PBMCs were isolated by Ficoll-Paque density-gradient centrifugation, with at least 7 million obtained per sample. Trizol reagent was used to extract total RNA from PBMCs, with at least 5.5 micrograms per sample. For every donor, flow cytometry on a PBMC aliquot measured the percentage of naive CD45RAhigh/CD27high T cells. The sequence links TRBV5-1 to TRBJ2-5; the D gene is perhaps TRBD2, on 5 matching bases. The sample comprised blood. This sequence was found in an older woman in good health. The CDR3 reads CASSLKLGSETQYF. Read as DNA, the sequence is TGCGCCAGCAGCTTGAAACTAGGCTCAGAGACCCAGTACTTC. The reference TRBV5-1 and TRBJ2-5 proteins fill in what lies around the CDR3, so the full variable domain reads KAGVTQTPRYLIKTRGQQVTLSCSPISGHRSVSWYQQTPGQGLQFLFEYFSETQRNKGNFPGRFSGRQFSNSRSEMNVSTLELGDSALYLCASSLKLGSETQYFGPGTRLLVL.